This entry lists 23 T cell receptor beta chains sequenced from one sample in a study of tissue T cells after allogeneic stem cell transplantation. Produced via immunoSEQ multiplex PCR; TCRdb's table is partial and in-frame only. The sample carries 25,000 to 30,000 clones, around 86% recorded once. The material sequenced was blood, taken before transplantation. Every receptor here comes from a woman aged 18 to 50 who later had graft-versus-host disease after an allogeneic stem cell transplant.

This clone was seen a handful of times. The CDR3: CASSRRGPRGDGNTIYF. The CDR3 coding sequence is TGTGCCAGCAGCAGACGGGGTCCTCGGGGGGACGGAAACACCATATATTTT. The V and J genes are TRBV7-2 and TRBJ1-3; possibly TRBD1 for D (5 bases). CDR3 length equals 17 residues. The germline CDR1 and CDR2 sequences are SGHTA and FQGNSA. Trimming removed 5 bases at V and 4 bases at J, with 21 bases between.

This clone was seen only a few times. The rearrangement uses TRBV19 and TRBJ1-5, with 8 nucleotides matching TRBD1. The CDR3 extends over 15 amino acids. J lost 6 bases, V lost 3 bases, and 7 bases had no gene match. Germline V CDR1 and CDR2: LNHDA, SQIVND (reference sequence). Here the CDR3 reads CASSIWTGNRQPQHF. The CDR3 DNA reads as TGTGCCAGTAGTATCTGGACAGGGAATCGTCAGCCCCAGCATTTT.

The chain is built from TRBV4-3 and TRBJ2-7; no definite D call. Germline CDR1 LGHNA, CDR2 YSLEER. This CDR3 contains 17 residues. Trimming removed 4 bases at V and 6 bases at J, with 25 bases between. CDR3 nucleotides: TGCGCCAGCAGCCTTGATTCTTTTGAGACACTCCCAGGCGAGCAGTACTTC. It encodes CASSLDSFETLPGEQYF.

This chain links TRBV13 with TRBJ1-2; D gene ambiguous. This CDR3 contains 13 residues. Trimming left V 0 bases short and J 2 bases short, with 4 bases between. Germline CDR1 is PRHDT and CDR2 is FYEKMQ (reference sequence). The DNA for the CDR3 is TGTGCCAGCAGCTTAGGGGTAAACTATGGCTACACCTTC. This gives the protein CASSLGVNYGYTF. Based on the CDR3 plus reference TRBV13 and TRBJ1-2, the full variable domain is AAGVIQSPRHLIKEKRETATLKCYPIPRHDTVYWYQQGPGQDPQFLISFYEKMQSDKGSIPDRFSAQQFSDYHSELNMSSLELGDSALYFCASSLGVNYGYTFGSGTRLTVV.

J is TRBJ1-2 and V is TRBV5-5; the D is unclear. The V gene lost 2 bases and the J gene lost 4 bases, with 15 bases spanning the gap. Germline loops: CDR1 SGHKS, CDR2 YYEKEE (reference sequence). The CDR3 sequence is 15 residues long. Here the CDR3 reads CASSFGQDPSYGYTF. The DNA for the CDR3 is TGTGCCAGCAGCTTTGGCCAGGATCCCTCCTATGGCTACACCTTC. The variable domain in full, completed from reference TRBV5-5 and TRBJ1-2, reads DAGVTQSPTHLIKTRGQQVTLRCSPISGHKSVSWYQQVLGQGPQFIFQYYEKEERGRGNFPDRFSARQFPNYSSELNVNALLLGDSALYLCASSFGQDPSYGYTFGSGTRLTVV.

CDR3 protein: CASSYSEASYNEQFF. CDR3 in DNA: TGTGCCAGCAGTTACTCGGAAGCCTCCTACAATGAGCAGTTCTTC. V usage is TRBV6-5 and J usage is TRBJ2-1; no clear D gene. This CDR3 has 15 amino acids. From germline, CDR1 is MNHEY and CDR2 SVGAGI. Trimming took 0 bases from V and 0 from J, leaving 6 bases between them.

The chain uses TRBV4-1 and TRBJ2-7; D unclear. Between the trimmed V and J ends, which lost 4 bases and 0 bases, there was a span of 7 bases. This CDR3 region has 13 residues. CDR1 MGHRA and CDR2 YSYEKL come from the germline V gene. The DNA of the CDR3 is TGCGCCAGCAGCCTATCTCTCTCCTACGAGCAGTACTTC. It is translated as CASSLSLSYEQYF.

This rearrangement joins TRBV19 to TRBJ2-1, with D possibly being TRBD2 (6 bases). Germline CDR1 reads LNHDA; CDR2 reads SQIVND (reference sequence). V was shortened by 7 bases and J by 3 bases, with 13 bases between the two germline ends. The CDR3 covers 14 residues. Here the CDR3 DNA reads TGTGCCAGTACTCCCGGGGGATTCTACAATGAGCAGTTCTTC. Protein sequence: CASTPGGFYNEQFF. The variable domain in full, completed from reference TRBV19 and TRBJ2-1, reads DGGITQSPKYLFRKEGQNVTLSCEQNLNHDAMYWYRQDPGQGLRLIYYSQIVNDFQKGDIAEGYSVSREKKESFPLTVTSAQKNPTAFYLCASTPGGFYNEQFFGPGTRLTVL.

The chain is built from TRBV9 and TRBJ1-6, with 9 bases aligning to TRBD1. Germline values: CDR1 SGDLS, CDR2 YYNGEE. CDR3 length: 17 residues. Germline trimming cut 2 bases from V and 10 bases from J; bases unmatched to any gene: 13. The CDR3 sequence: CASSVTPGQGEGSPLHF. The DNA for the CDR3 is TGTGCCAGCAGCGTGACACCGGGACAGGGTGAAGGATCACCCCTCCACTTT.

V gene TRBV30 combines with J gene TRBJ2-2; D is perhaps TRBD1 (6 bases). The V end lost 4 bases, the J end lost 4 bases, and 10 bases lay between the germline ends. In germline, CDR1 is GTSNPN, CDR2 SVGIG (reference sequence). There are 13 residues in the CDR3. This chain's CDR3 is CAWKGVATGELFF. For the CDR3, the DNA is TGTGCCTGGAAGGGGGTAGCCACCGGGGAGCTGTTTTTT.

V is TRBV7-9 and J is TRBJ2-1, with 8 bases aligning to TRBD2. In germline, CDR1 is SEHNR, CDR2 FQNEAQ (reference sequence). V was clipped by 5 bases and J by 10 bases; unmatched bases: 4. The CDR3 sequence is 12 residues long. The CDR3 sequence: CASSPIAGEQFF. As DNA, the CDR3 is TGTGCCAGCAGCCCTATAGCGGGAGAGCAGTTCTTC.

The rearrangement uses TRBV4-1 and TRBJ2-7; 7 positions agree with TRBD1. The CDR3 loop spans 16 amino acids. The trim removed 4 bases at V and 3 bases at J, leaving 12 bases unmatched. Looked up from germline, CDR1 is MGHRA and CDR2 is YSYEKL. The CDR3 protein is CASSRLKGQRDYEQYF. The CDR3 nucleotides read TGCGCCAGCAGCCGCCTAAAGGGACAGAGAGACTACGAGCAGTACTTC.

In nucleotides, the CDR3 is TGTGCCAGCAGCTCCACGGACGTAGCCAAAAACATTCAGTACTTC. Translation: CASSSTDVAKNIQYF. J is TRBJ2-4 and V is TRBV11-2; D gene ambiguous. The germline CDR1 and CDR2 sequences are SGHAT and FQNNGV. V lost 4 bases and J lost 0, with 10 bases in between. The CDR3 has 15 residues.

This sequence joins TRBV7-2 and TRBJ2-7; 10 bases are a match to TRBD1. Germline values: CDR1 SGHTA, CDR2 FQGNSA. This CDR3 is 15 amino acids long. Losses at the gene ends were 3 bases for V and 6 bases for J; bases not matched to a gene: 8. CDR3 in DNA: TGTGCCAGCAGCTTCCTCACTAGGACAGGGGGCGAGCAGTACTTC. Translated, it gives CASSFLTRTGGEQYF.

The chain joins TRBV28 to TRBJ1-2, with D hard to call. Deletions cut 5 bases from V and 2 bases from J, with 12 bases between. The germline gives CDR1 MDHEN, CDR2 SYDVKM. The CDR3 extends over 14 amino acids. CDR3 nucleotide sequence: TGTGCCAGCAGTCCCACGGACGGAAACTATGGCTACACCTTC. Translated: CASSPTDGNYGYTF.

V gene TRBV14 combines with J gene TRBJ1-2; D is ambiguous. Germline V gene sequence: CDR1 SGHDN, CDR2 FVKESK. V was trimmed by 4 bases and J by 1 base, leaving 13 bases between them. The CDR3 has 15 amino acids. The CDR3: CASSLGSTDNYGYTF. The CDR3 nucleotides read TGTGCCAGCAGCCTAGGATCAACCGATAACTATGGCTACACCTTC.

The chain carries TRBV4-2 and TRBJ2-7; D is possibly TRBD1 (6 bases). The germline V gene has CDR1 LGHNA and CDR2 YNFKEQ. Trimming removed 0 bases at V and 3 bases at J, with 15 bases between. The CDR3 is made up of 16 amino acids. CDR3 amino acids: CASSQELTGNGYEQYF. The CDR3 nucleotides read TGTGCCAGCAGCCAAGAATTAACAGGGAATGGCTACGAGCAGTACTTC.

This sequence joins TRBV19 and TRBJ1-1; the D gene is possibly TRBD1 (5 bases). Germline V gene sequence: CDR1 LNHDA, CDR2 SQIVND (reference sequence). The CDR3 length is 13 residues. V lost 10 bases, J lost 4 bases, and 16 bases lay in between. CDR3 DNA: TGTGCCAACCGGGGGAGGGAAGGCACTGAAGCTTTCTTT. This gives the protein CANRGREGTEAFF.

CDR3 nucleotides: TGTGCCAGCTCACCAGGGCCGATGGACGGCTACACCTTC. Its protein is CASSPGPMDGYTF. The rearrangement joins TRBV18 to TRBJ1-2; D is uncertain. The ends were cut back, 2 bases at V and 8 bases at J, with 12 bases in the middle. The CDR3 contains 13 residues. Germline loops: CDR1 KGHSH, CDR2 LQKENI.

The CDR3 coding sequence is TGTGCCAGCAGTATCGTTGGCTATGGCTACACCTTC. Translation: CASSIVGYGYTF. The chain joins TRBV7-2 to TRBJ1-2; D gene ambiguous. V dropped 6 bases and J dropped 4 bases, with 9 bases sitting between them. The germline CDR1 and CDR2 sequences are SGHTA and FQGNSA. CDR3 length: 12 amino acids.

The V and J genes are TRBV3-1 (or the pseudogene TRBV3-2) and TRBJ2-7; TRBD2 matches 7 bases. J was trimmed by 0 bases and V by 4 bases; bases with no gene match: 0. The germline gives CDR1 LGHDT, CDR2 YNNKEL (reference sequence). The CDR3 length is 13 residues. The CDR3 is CASSRTSSYEQYF. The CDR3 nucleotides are TGTGCCAGCAGCCGGACTAGCTCCTACGAGCAGTACTTC.

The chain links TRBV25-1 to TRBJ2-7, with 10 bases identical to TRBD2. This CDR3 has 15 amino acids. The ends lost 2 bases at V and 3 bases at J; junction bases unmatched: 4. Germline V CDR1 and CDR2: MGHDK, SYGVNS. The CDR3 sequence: CASSEHSGRNYEQYF. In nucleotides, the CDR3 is TGTGCCAGCAGTGAACATAGCGGGAGGAACTACGAGCAGTACTTC.

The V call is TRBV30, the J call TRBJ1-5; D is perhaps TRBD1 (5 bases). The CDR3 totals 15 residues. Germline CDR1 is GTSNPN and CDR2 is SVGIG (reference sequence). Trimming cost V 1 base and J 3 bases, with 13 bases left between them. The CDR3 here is CAWSDEDSNNQPQHF. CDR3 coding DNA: TGTGCCTGGAGTGACGAAGACAGTAACAATCAGCCCCAGCATTTT.